Listed below are T cell receptor beta chains from one sample, sequenced in a study of type 1 and type 2 diabetes patients. TCRdb used MiXCR to reprocess the multiplex PCR reads, holding one entry per CDR3 protein. Of some 250,000 distinct CDR3 sequences in the sample, 45% to 60% were seen once. Source material: peripheral blood mononuclear cells (PBMCs). These receptors were obtained from a man between 18 and 29 years old with type 2 diabetes. Each CDR3 is given with its conserved first and last residue. The D gene is left open where the match is weak. Where a row states a size, it is once, few, many or the class of an expanded clone; other rows omit it.

TRBJ1-1 | TRBV29-1 | . | . | TGCAGCGCCGTCCGGGAGTCGGAGGCTTTCTTT | CSAVRESEAFF
TRBJ2-2 | TRBV5-1 | . | TRBD1 | TGCGCCAGCAGCGGCGGAGGGACAGGGGTCACCGGGGAGCTGTTTTTT | CASSGGGTGVTGELFF
TRBJ2-2 | TRBV9 | few | . | TGTGCCAGCAGCGTATCCTATGGGGCCGGGGAGCTGTTTTTT | CASSVSYGAGELFF
TRBJ2-5 | TRBV6-2/TRBV6-3 | . | . | TGTGCCACGAGACTGGGCGAGACCCAGTGCTTC | CATRLGETQCF
TRBJ2-1 | TRBV2 | . | TRBD1 | TGTGCCAGCAGTTTCGGGGACAGGGAGGATGAGCAATTCTTC | CASSFGDREDEQFF
TRBJ2-7 | TRBV4-1 | . | TRBD1 | TGCGCCAGCAGCCAAGGGGACAGGGGATCCTACGAGCAGTACTTC | CASSQGDRGSYEQYF
TRBJ2-7 | TRBV7-2 | few | . | TGTGCCAGCAACGGGGGTGAGCGGCCGGGTTCCTACGAGCAGTACTTC | CASNGGERPGSYEQYF
TRBJ1-5 | TRBV7-2 | . | . | TGTGCCAGCAGCTCACCTGATCAGCCCCAGCATTTT | CASSSPDQPQHF
TRBJ2-2 | TRBV6-5 | . | TRBD1 | TGTGCCAGCAGTTACTCCGGGACAGTTTCGAACACCGGGGAGCTGTTTTTT | CASSYSGTVSNTGELFF
TRBJ2-1 | TRBV9 | . | TRBD2 | TGTGCCAGCAGTACGGTACAGCGGGAATACAATGAGCAGTTCTTC | CASSTVQREYNEQFF
TRBJ2-5 | TRBV30 | few | TRBD1 | TGTGCCTGGAGTGTTATGACAGGGTTATTAGAGACCCAGTACTTC | CAWSVMTGLLETQYF
TRBJ2-3 | TRBV15 | . | TRBD2 | TGTGCCACCAGCCGTAGGGCGGGAGGCACAGATACGCAGTATTTT | CATSRRAGGTDTQYF
TRBJ1-6 | TRBV6-5 | . | TRBD1 | TGTGCCAGCCTACCCCGGGACAGGGCTAATTCACCCCTCCACTTT | CASLPRDRANSPLHF
TRBJ1-2 | TRBV7-9 | few | . | TGTGCTGACAGTCCAGCTAACTATGGCTACACCTTC | CADSPANYGYTF
TRBJ2-7 | TRBV19 | few | TRBD2 | TGTGCCAGTAGTATCGTTGGGACTAGCGGGTCTCGGGAGCAGTACTTC | CASSIVGTSGSREQYF
TRBJ1-3 | TRBV5-1 | . | . | TGCGCCAGCAGCTTGGAACCGATGCTTAGCAACACCATATATTTT | CASSLEPMLSNTIYF
TRBJ1-6 | TRBV7-2 | few | . | TGTGCCAGCAGCTCCCAGCCAGTAAGCTATAATTCACCCCTCCACTTT | CASSSQPVSYNSPLHF
TRBJ1-1 | TRBV29-1 | few | . | TGCAGCGTTGATATGAACACTGAAGCTTTCTTT | CSVDMNTEAFF
TRBJ1-2 | TRBV6-5 | . | . | TGTGCCAGCAGGGACGACAGAATCTATGGCTACACCTTC | CASRDDRIYGYTF
TRBJ1-1 | TRBV7-6 | . | . | TGTGCCAGCAGCTTGGACAAGAACACTGAAGCTTTCTTT | CASSLDKNTEAFF
TRBJ2-4 | TRBV20-1 | . | . | TGCAGTGCTAGTCCTGATAGCGTCAAAAACATTCAGTATTTC | CSASPDSVKNIQYF
TRBJ1-1 | TRBV2 | . | . | TGTGCCAGCAACCTAGAGTTCATGAACACTGAAGCTTTCTTT | CASNLEFMNTEAFF
TRBJ1-4 | TRBV2 | . | TRBD1 | TGTGCCAGCAGGGAAACAGGGGTCGAAAAACTGTTTTTT | CASRETGVEKLFF
TRBJ2-7 | TRBV6-5 | . | . | TGTGCCAGCAGTTACGTCCCGTCTGACCCCTACGAGCAGTACTTC | CASSYVPSDPYEQYF
TRBJ1-6 | TRBV30 | few | . | TGTGCCTGGAGGGGGGATCGATATAATTCACCCCTCCACTTT | CAWRGDRYNSPLHF
TRBJ1-4 | TRBV7-3 | . | . | TGTGCCAACGAAATAAATGAAAAACTGTTTTTT | CANEINEKLFF
TRBJ2-1 | TRBV25-1 | . | . | TGTGCCAGCAGTGAACAGGGAGTTACGAGCCCCTACAATGAGCAGTTCTTC | CASSEQGVTSPYNEQFF
TRBJ1-6 | TRBV5-1 | few | TRBD1 | TGCGCCAGCTCACCACTTTCCGGGACAGGGGTTAATTCACCCCTCCACTTT | CASSPLSGTGVNSPLHF
TRBJ2-7 | TRBV20-1 | . | . | TGCAGTGCTGGGCGATATTCCTACGAGCAGTACTTC | CSAGRYSYEQYF
TRBJ2-3 | TRBV19 | . | . | TGTGCCAGTAGTACCCGCTCAACATACACAGATACGCAGTATTTT | CASSTRSTYTDTQYF
TRBJ1-1 | TRBV15 | many | . | TGTGCCACCAGCAGAACTCAGGGGTCGGAAGCTTTCTTT | CATSRTQGSEAFF
TRBJ2-2 | TRBV29-1 | . | . | TGCAGCGTTTACCTCAGGGGACAAAACACCGGGGAGCTGTTTTTT | CSVYLRGQNTGELFF
TRBJ2-5 | TRBV19 | many | . | TGTGCCAGTAGTATAGTCCAGGACGAGACCCAGTACTTC | CASSIVQDETQYF
TRBJ2-7 | TRBV11-2 | . | TRBD1 | TGTGCCAGCAGCCACACGACAGGGACCAGGGGCGAGCAGTACTTC | CASSHTTGTRGEQYF
TRBJ2-7 | TRBV7-2 | . | TRBD2 | TGTGCCAGCAGCTCCCTAGCGGGATCTCTCGAGCAGTACTTC | CASSSLAGSLEQYF
TRBJ2-1 | TRBV20-1 | . | TRBD2 | TGCAGTGCTGCCTATAGCGGGAGGGCCAACAATGAGCAGTTCTTC | CSAAYSGRANNEQFF
TRBJ2-2 | TRBV28 | . | . | TGTGCCACCCGAGAAGGGACCGGGGAGCTGTTTTTT | CATREGTGELFF
TRBJ2-7 | TRBV20-1 | few | . | TGCAGTGCTGCCCTAACAGAATACGAGCAGTACTTC | CSAALTEYEQYF
TRBJ2-7 | TRBV30 | few | TRBD2 | TGTGCCTGGGGGACTAGGAGCTCCTACGAGCAGTACTTC | CAWGTRSSYEQYF
TRBJ2-1 | TRBV5-1 | . | . | TGCGCCAGCAATGGTTTTGGCAATGAGCAGTTCTTC | CASNGFGNEQFF
TRBJ2-5 | TRBV6-1 | . | . | TGTGCCAGTACCGGACGTCCCAGCCAAGAGACCCAGTACTTC | CASTGRPSQETQYF
TRBJ1-5 | TRBV10-3 | once | . | TGTGTAACGGTTTCGGACAATCAGCCCCAGCATTTT | CVTVSDNQPQHF
TRBJ1-1 | TRBV5-1 | . | . | TGCGCCAGCAGCAGCAGGGGATGGAACACTGAAGCTTTCTTT | CASSSRGWNTEAFF
TRBJ1-1 | TRBV19 | . | TRBD1 | TGTGCCAGTAGTGGGGGGAGACAGGGGGCAGGGGACACTGAAGCTTTCTTT | CASSGGRQGAGDTEAFF
TRBJ2-1 | TRBV7-2 | . | TRBD2 | TGTGCCAGCAGCTTGGCGTGGGGAGGGGAGCAGTTCTTC | CASSLAWGGEQFF
TRBJ1-2 | TRBV2 | . | . | TGTGCCAGCAGGGGCAGGGCCCTTCGCTATGGCTACACCTTC | CASRGRALRYGYTF
TRBJ2-7 | TRBV20-1 | few | TRBD2 | TGCAGTGCGGGGCGGCGATCCCTGGGGGGGAAAGGACCCTACGAGCAGTACTTC | CSAGRRSLGGKGPYEQYF
TRBJ2-4 | TRBV2 | few | . | TGTGCCAGCAGTGAATTCCCCACTACGTTAAACATTCAGTACTTC | CASSEFPTTLNIQYF
TRBJ2-4 | TRBV6-1 | . | . | TGTGCCAGCAGTGAAGCTGAGGGTGCCAAAAACATTCAGTACTTC | CASSEAEGAKNIQYF